The TCR beta chain under discussion was sequenced for a study of beta chain features in type 1 diabetes. Worth noting for this clone: The antigen is undetermined.

Of the isolated RNA, all was reverse transcribed, and so the sequenced material was expressed TCRB transcripts. Produced via immunoSEQ multiplex PCR; TCRdb's table is partial and in-frame only. The sample includes around 260,000 clones, approximately 25% of them seen just once. Study outcomes and limitations: When Type 1 diabetes patients were examined, their TCRB CDR3s proved moderately but significantly shorter in all four CD4+ subsets.

The CDR3 runs 12 residues. Germline V lookup: CDR1 GTSNPN, CDR2 SVGIG (reference sequence). V trimming: 4 bases; J trimming: 7 bases; junction bases outside the gene matches: 4. This sequence was found in a woman aged 30 to 39 with type 1 diabetes. The genes are TRBV30 and TRBJ2-7; 10 bases line up with TRBD2. Input material: naive CD4+ T cells from blood. The CDR3 here is CAWTSGSGEQYF. The CDR3 region has the DNA TGTGCCTGGACTAGCGGGAGTGGAGAGCAGTACTTC.